This T cell receptor (beta chain) appears in the sequencing data of a study of shared clonotypes between healthy human individuals. Study-level points and caveats: Specimens sampled were limited to blood, with tissue repertoires likely differing.

About this clone itself: Its antigen is unidentified.

This CDR3 comprises 17 residues. V was pared by 1 base and J by 7 bases, with 12 bases of the junction left unmatched. From germline, CDR1 is MGHRA and CDR2 YSYEKL. Generated by immunoSEQ multiplex PCR, the TCRdb table keeps only in-frame clones and is missing some. The table records roughly 500,000 clones, 76% of them present only once. This clonotype was obtained from a woman between 40 and 50 years old in good health. Some clones in this sample may be carry-over from other donors' samples. The source material was PBMCs. V gene TRBV4-1 combines with J gene TRBJ1-1, with TRBD1 matching over 10 bases. The CDR3 DNA reads TGCGCCAGCAGCCAAGGACAGGGGGCGCGGGAAAGGAATGAAGCTTTCTTT. It encodes CASSQGQGARERNEAFF.